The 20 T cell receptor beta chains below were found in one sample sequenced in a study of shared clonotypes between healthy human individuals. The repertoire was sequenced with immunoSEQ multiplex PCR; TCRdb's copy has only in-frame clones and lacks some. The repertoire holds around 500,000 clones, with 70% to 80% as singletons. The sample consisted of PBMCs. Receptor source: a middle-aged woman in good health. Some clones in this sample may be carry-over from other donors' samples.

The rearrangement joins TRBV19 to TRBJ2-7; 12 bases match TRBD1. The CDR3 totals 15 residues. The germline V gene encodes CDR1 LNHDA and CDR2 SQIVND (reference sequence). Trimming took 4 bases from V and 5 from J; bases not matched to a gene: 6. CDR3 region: CASSTRGQGADEQYF. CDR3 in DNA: TGTGCCAGTAGTACCAGGGGACAGGGGGCTGACGAGCAGTACTTC.

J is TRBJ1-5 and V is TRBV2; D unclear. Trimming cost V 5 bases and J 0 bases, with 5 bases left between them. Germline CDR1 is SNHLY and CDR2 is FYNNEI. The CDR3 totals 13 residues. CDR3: CASSRYSNQPQHF. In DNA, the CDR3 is TGTGCCAGCAGTAGGTATAGCAATCAGCCCCAGCATTTT.

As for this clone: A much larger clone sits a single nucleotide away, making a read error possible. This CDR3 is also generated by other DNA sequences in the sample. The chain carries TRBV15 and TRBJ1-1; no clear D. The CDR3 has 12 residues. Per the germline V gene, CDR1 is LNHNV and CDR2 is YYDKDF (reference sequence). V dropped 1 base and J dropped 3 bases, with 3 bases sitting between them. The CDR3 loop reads CATSRGYTEAFF. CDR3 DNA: TGTGCCACCAGCAGAGGGTACACTGAAGCTTTCTTT.

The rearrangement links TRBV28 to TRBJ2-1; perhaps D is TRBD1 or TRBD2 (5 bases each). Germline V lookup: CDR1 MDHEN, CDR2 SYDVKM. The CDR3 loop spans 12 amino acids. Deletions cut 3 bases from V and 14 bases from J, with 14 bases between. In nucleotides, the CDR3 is TGTGCCAGCAGTTTTCCCGGGACGGGCGAGTTCTTC. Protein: CASSFPGTGEFF.

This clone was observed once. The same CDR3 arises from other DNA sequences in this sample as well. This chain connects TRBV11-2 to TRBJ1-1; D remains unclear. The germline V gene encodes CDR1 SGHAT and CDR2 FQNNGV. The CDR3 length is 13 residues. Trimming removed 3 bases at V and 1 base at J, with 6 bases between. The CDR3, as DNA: TGTGCCAGCAGCTTGGGCAGGAACACTGAAGCTTTCTTT. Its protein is CASSLGRNTEAFF.

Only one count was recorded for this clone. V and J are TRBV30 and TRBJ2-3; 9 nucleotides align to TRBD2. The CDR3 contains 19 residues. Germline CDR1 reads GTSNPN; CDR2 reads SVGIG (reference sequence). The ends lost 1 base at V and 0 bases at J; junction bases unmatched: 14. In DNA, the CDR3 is TGTGCCTGGAGTGGCGGGATTAGCGGGAGAAGGCCGAGCACAGATACGCAGTATTTT. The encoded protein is CAWSGGISGRRPSTDTQYF.

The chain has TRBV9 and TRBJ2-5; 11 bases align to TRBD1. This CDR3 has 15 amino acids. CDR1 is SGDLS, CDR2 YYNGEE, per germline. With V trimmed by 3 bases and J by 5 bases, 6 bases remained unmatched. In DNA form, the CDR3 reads TGTGCCAGCAGCGCCCCCGGGACAGGGGGTGAGACCCAGTACTTC. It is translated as CASSAPGTGGETQYF.

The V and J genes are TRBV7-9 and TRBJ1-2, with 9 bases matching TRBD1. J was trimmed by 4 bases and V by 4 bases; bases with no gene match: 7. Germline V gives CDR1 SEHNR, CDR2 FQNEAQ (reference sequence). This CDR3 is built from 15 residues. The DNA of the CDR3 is TGTGCCAGCAGCTCCCACAGGGGGCGCGTCTATGGCTACACCTTC. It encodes CASSSHRGRVYGYTF.

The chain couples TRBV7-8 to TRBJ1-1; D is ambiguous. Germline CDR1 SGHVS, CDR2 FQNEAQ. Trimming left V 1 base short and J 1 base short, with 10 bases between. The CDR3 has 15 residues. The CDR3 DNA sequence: TGTGCCAGCAGCTTAGACGGCGGAGGGAACACTGAAGCTTTCTTT. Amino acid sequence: CASSLDGGGNTEAFF. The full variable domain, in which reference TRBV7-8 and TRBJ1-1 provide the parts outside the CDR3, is GAGVSQSPRYKVAKRGQDVALRCDPISGHVSLFWYQQALGQGPEFLTYFQNEAQLDKSGLPSDRFFAERPEGSVSTLKIQRTQQEDSAVYLCASSLDGGGNTEAFFGQGTRLTVV.

This chain's CDR3 is CASSLSLAGGELFF. CDR3 DNA sequence: TGCGCCAGCAGCTTGTCCCTAGCTGGCGGGGAGCTGTTTTTT. The gene calls are TRBV5-1 and TRBJ2-2; weak D call: TRBD2 (5 bases). This CDR3 spans 14 amino acids. V was pared by 1 base and J by 7 bases, with 11 bases between. CDR1 SGHRS and CDR2 YFSETQ come from the germline V gene.

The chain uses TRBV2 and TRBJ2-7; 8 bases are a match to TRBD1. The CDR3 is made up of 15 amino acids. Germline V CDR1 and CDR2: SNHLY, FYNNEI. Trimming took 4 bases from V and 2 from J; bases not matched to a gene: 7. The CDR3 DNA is TGTGCCAGCAGTGCAGGGGGCGGTGGTCCCTACGAGCAGTACTTC. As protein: CASSAGGGGPYEQYF. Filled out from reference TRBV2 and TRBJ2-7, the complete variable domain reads EPEVTQTPSHQVTQMGQEVILRCVPISNHLYFYWYRQILGQKVEFLVSFYNNEISEKSEIFDDQFSVERPDGSNFTLKIRSTKLEDSAMYFCASSAGGGGPYEQYFGPGTRLTVT.

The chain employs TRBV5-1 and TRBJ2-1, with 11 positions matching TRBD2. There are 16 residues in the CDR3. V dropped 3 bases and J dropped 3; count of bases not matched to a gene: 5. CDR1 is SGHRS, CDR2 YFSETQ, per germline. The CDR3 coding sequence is TGCGCCAGCAGCTGGAAAACTAGCGGGAGCTACAATGAGCAGTTCTTC. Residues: CASSWKTSGSYNEQFF.

CDR3 residues: CASSYSSGVAFF. CDR3 sequence (DNA): TGTGCCAGTAGTTACTCCTCAGGTGTTGCTTTCTTT. The chain has TRBV19 and TRBJ1-1; D not resolved. CDR3 length: 12 amino acids. The V gene lost 5 bases and the J gene lost 11 bases, with 15 bases spanning the gap. Per germline, CDR1 LNHDA and CDR2 SQIVND (reference sequence).

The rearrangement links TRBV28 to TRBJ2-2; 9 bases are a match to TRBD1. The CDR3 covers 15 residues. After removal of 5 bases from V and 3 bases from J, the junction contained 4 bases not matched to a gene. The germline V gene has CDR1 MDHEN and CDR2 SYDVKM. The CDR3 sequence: CASSPGQGYTGELFF. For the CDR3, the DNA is TGTGCCAGCAGTCCCGGACAGGGGTACACCGGGGAGCTGTTTTTT.

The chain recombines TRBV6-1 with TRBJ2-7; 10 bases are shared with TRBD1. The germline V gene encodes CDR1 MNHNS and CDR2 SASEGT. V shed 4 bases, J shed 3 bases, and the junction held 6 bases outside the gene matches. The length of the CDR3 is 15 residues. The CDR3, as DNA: TGTGCCAGCAGTGGGACCGGGACAGGGGTCTACGAGCAGTACTTC. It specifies CASSGTGTGVYEQYF.

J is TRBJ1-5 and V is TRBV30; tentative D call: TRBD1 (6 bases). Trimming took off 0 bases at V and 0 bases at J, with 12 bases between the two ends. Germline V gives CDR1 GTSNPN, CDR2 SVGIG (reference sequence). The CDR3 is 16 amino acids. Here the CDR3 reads CAWSVQGRDSNQPQHF. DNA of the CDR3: TGTGCCTGGAGTGTACAGGGACGTGATAGCAATCAGCCCCAGCATTTT.

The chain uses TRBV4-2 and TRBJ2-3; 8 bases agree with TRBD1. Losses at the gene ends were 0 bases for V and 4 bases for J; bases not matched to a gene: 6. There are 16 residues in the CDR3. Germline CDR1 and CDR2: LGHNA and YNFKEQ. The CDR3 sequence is CASSQDGQGAADTQYF. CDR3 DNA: TGTGCCAGCAGCCAAGATGGGCAGGGGGCGGCAGATACGCAGTATTTT.

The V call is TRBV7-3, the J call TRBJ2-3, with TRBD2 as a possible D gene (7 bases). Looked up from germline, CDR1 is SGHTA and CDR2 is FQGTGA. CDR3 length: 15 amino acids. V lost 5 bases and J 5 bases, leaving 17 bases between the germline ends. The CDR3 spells CASSREAGAGDTQYF. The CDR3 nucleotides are TGTGCCAGCAGCCGGGAGGCGGGGGCCGGAGATACGCAGTATTTT.

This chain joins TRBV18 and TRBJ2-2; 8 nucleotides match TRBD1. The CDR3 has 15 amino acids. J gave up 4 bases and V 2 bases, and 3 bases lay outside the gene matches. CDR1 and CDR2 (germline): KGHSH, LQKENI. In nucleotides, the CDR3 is TGTGCCAGCTCACCAAGGACAGGGACCACCGGGGAGCTGTTTTTT. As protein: CASSPRTGTTGELFF.

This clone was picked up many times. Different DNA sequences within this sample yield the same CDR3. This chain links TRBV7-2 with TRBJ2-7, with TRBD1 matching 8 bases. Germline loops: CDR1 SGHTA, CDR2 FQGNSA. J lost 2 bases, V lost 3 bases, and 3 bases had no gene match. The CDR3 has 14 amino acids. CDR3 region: CASSFYRGTYEQYF. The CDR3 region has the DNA TGTGCCAGCAGCTTTTACAGGGGGACCTACGAGCAGTACTTC.